This is a list of T cell receptor beta chains from one sample in a study of cytomegalovirus exposure and HLA in healthy donors. The method was immunoSEQ multiplex PCR; TCRdb's version includes in-frame clones alone and lacks a portion of them. The sample table sets out around 37,000 clones. The sample taken for sequencing was PBMCs. The source of these receptors is a human donor in good health. The CDR3 runs from the conserved cysteine through the conserved F or W. The D gene is left open where the match is weak.

cdr3_aa: CASSDTGYEQYF
cdr3_nt: TGTGCCAGCTCGGACACCGGTTACGAGCAGTACTTC
d_call: -
j_call: TRBJ2-7
v_call: TRBV18

cdr3_aa: CASSLQGYEQYF
cdr3_nt: TGCGCCAGCAGCTTACAGGGTTACGAGCAGTACTTC
d_call: -
j_call: TRBJ2-7
v_call: TRBV5-1

cdr3_aa: CASSLVPEGGGYTF
cdr3_nt: TGCGCCAGCAGCTTGGTCCCGGAGGGAGGTGGCTACACCTTC
d_call: -
j_call: TRBJ1-2
v_call: TRBV5-1

cdr3_aa: CASSFWTGSNYGYTF
cdr3_nt: TGTGCCAGCAGCTTTTGGACAGGGAGTAACTATGGCTACACCTTC
d_call: TRBD1
j_call: TRBJ1-2
v_call: TRBV5-6

cdr3_aa: CASSLRDTTNYGYTF
cdr3_nt: TGTGCCAGCTCACTCCGGGACACCACTAACTATGGCTACACCTTC
d_call: -
j_call: TRBJ1-2
v_call: TRBV18

cdr3_aa: CASSQDHGRVETQYF
cdr3_nt: TGCGCCAGCAGCCAAGATCACGGCAGGGTAGAGACCCAGTACTTC
d_call: -
j_call: TRBJ2-5
v_call: TRBV4-1

cdr3_aa: CASSLQGMSNQPQHF
cdr3_nt: TGTGCCAGTAGTTTACAGGGAATGAGCAATCAGCCCCAGCATTTT
d_call: -
j_call: TRBJ1-5
v_call: TRBV19

cdr3_aa: CASKSGGYSYNEQFF
cdr3_nt: TGTGCCAGCAAGTCTGGGGGCTACTCCTACAATGAGCAGTTCTTC
d_call: -
j_call: TRBJ2-1
v_call: TRBV28

cdr3_aa: CATCGGLAGGNQETQYF
cdr3_nt: TGTGCCACCTGTGGGGGACTAGCGGGGGGGAACCAAGAGACCCAGTACTTC
d_call: -
j_call: TRBJ2-5
v_call: TRBV21-1

cdr3_aa: CASKSRGTYEQYF
cdr3_nt: TGTGCCAGCAAGTCAAGGGGAACCTACGAGCAGTACTTC
d_call: -
j_call: TRBJ2-7
v_call: TRBV2

cdr3_aa: CASSFTSGGANEQFF
cdr3_nt: TGTGCCAGCAGCTTTACTAGCGGGGGGGCTAATGAGCAGTTCTTC
d_call: TRBD2
j_call: TRBJ2-1
v_call: TRBV7-8

cdr3_aa: CASSGQGGETQYF
cdr3_nt: TGTGCCAGTTCGGGACAGGGGGGGGAGACCCAGTACTTC
d_call: TRBD1
j_call: TRBJ2-5
v_call: TRBV19

cdr3_aa: CASSLARAYEQYF
cdr3_nt: TGTGCCAGCAGCTTGGCGAGGGCTTACGAGCAGTACTTC
d_call: -
j_call: TRBJ2-7
v_call: TRBV5-6

cdr3_aa: CASSSRTEYGYTF
cdr3_nt: TGTGCCAGCAGCAGCCGGACTGAATATGGCTACACCTTC
d_call: -
j_call: TRBJ1-2
v_call: TRBV7-2

cdr3_aa: CASSRQGNGYTF
cdr3_nt: TGTGCCAGCAGTAGACAGGGCAATGGCTACACCTTC
d_call: TRBD1
j_call: TRBJ1-2
v_call: TRBV5-6

cdr3_aa: CASSQGTRSSQPQHF
cdr3_nt: TGCGCCAGCAGCCAAGGGACACGGTCCAGTCAGCCCCAGCATTTT
d_call: -
j_call: TRBJ1-5
v_call: TRBV4-1

cdr3_aa: CASSPDGLADYTDTQYF
cdr3_nt: TGTGCCAGCAGCCCGGATGGCCTAGCGGATTACACAGATACGCAGTATTTT
d_call: TRBD2
j_call: TRBJ2-3
v_call: TRBV5-4

cdr3_aa: CASSPGRASGYTF
cdr3_nt: TGTGCCAGCAGCCCCGGGAGGGCAAGCGGCTACACCTTC
d_call: -
j_call: TRBJ1-2
v_call: TRBV7-6

cdr3_aa: CASSVGGSSYNSHLHF
cdr3_nt: TGTGCCAGCAGCGTAGGTGGTAGCTCCTATAATTCACACCTCCACTTT
d_call: -
j_call: TRBJ1-6
v_call: TRBV9

cdr3_aa: CASSLGGTGDEQYF
cdr3_nt: TGCGCCAGCAGCTTGGGTGGGACAGGGGACGAGCAGTACTTC
d_call: TRBD1
j_call: TRBJ2-7
v_call: TRBV5-1

cdr3_aa: CAVSNGGSRGNQPQHF
cdr3_nt: TGTGCCGTTAGTAATGGGGGGTCGAGGGGCAATCAGCCCCAGCATTTT
d_call: -
j_call: TRBJ1-5
v_call: TRBV19

cdr3_aa: CASSAGQGITEAFF
cdr3_nt: TGTGCCAGTAGTGCCGGACAGGGGATCACTGAAGCTTTCTTT
d_call: TRBD1
j_call: TRBJ1-1
v_call: TRBV19

cdr3_aa: CASSPQYSGELFF
cdr3_nt: TGTGCCAGCAGTCCTCAGTATTCCGGGGAGCTGTTTTTT
d_call: -
j_call: TRBJ2-2
v_call: TRBV7-3

cdr3_aa: CASSTSQGSNTEAFF
cdr3_nt: TGTGCCAGCAGCACCTCACAGGGATCGAACACTGAAGCTTTCTTT
d_call: -
j_call: TRBJ1-1
v_call: TRBV7-8

cdr3_aa: CASSQQGAGGEQYF
cdr3_nt: TGCGCCAGCAGCCAGCAAGGGGCAGGCGGCGAGCAGTACTTC
d_call: -
j_call: TRBJ2-7
v_call: TRBV4-1

cdr3_aa: CASSPGTGLNYGYTF
cdr3_nt: TGTGCCAGCTCCCCCGGGACAGGTCTTAACTATGGCTACACCTTC
d_call: TRBD1
j_call: TRBJ1-2
v_call: TRBV18

cdr3_aa: CASSYLSGDGELFF
cdr3_nt: TGCGCCAGCAGCTACCTTAGCGGCGACGGGGAGCTGTTTTTT
d_call: -
j_call: TRBJ2-2
v_call: TRBV5-1

cdr3_aa: CASSTFQGHGYTF
cdr3_nt: TGTGCCAGCAGCACTTTTCAGGGTCACGGCTACACCTTC
d_call: -
j_call: TRBJ1-2
v_call: TRBV11-2

cdr3_aa: CASSRTELNSPLHF
cdr3_nt: TGTGCCAGCAGTCGGACAGAGCTTAATTCACCCCTCCACTTT
d_call: -
j_call: TRBJ1-6
v_call: TRBV6-5

cdr3_aa: CASSPSGGSYEQYF
cdr3_nt: TGTGCCAGTAGCCCATCAGGGGGGTCCTACGAGCAGTACTTC
d_call: -
j_call: TRBJ2-7
v_call: TRBV19

cdr3_aa: CASSYGLQGKNTF
cdr3_nt: TGTGCCAGCAGTTATGGTTTACAGGGAAAGAACACCTTC
d_call: -
j_call: TRBJ1-2
v_call: TRBV6-5

cdr3_aa: CASSSTTGTNEKLFF
cdr3_nt: TGCGCCAGCAGCTCAACGACAGGTACTAATGAAAAACTGTTTTTT
d_call: -
j_call: TRBJ1-4
v_call: TRBV5-1

cdr3_aa: CASSLEGTGANVLTF
cdr3_nt: TGTGCCAGCTCCTTGGAGGGCACTGGGGCCAACGTCCTGACTTTC
d_call: -
j_call: TRBJ2-6
v_call: TRBV6-6

cdr3_aa: CASSLGGALDEQYF
cdr3_nt: TGCGCCAGCAGCTTGGGGGGCGCGCTGGACGAGCAGTACTTC
d_call: -
j_call: TRBJ2-7
v_call: TRBV5-1

cdr3_aa: CASSALLGDTQYF
cdr3_nt: TGTGCCAGCAGTGCCCTGCTAGGAGATACGCAGTATTTT
d_call: -
j_call: TRBJ2-3
v_call: TRBV6-4

cdr3_aa: CASIPGPNTEAFF
cdr3_nt: TGTGCCAGTATTCCAGGTCCGAACACTGAAGCTTTCTTT
d_call: -
j_call: TRBJ1-1
v_call: TRBV19

cdr3_aa: CASSSISLNNEQFF
cdr3_nt: TGTGCCAGCAGCTCGATTAGCCTGAACAATGAGCAGTTCTTC
d_call: -
j_call: TRBJ2-1
v_call: TRBV7-9

cdr3_aa: CASGLGEGGYTF
cdr3_nt: TGTGCTAGTGGTTTGGGGGAGGGTGGCTACACCTTC
d_call: -
j_call: TRBJ1-2
v_call: TRBV12-5

cdr3_aa: CASSDLAGRGTQYF
cdr3_nt: TGTGCCAGCAGTGATCTAGCGGGGCGCGGGACCCAGTACTTC
d_call: TRBD2
j_call: TRBJ2-5
v_call: TRBV2

cdr3_aa: CASARGTYGYTF
cdr3_nt: TGTGCCAGCGCCCGAGGCACCTATGGCTACACCTTC
d_call: -
j_call: TRBJ1-2
v_call: TRBV2

cdr3_aa: CASSSGQAPDTQYF
cdr3_nt: TGTGCCAGCAGCTCAGGACAAGCCCCAGATACGCAGTATTTT
d_call: -
j_call: TRBJ2-3
v_call: TRBV7-3

cdr3_aa: CASSFYGDEGLKYF
cdr3_nt: TGTGCCAGCAGCTTTTACGGAGATGAGGGACTCAAGTACTTC
d_call: -
j_call: TRBJ2-7
v_call: TRBV13

cdr3_aa: CASSRGRGMGYGYTF
cdr3_nt: TGTGCCAGCAGCCGAGGGAGGGGGATGGGCTATGGCTACACCTTC
d_call: -
j_call: TRBJ1-2
v_call: TRBV4-2

cdr3_aa: CASSVVGGSYNEQFF
cdr3_nt: TGTGCCAGCAGCGTAGTCGGGGGCTCCTACAATGAGCAGTTCTTC
d_call: -
j_call: TRBJ2-1
v_call: TRBV9

cdr3_aa: CASSLLLGETGELFF
cdr3_nt: TGTGCCAGCAGCTTACTTCTCGGGGAGACCGGGGAGCTGTTTTTT
d_call: -
j_call: TRBJ2-2
v_call: TRBV7-6

cdr3_aa: CASSLGTGAYEQYF
cdr3_nt: TGTGCCAGCAGCCTAGGGACAGGGGCCTACGAGCAGTACTTC
d_call: TRBD1
j_call: TRBJ2-7
v_call: TRBV7-3